These 21 T cell receptor beta chains were sequenced from one sample in a study of shared clonotypes between healthy human individuals. Assay used: immunoSEQ multiplex PCR; TCRdb lists only in-frame clones, some missing. The repertoire consists of more than 1.2 million clones, with 97% to 99% occurring once and the leading ten covering approximately 0.4%. The sample consisted of naive CD4+ T cells sorted from blood. Subset indicated: CD45RA+ positively selected. The source is a man aged 25 to 40 in good health.

This chain connects TRBV4-2 to TRBJ2-5; D is unresolved. Trimming cost V 1 base and J 4 bases, with 13 bases left between them. The CDR3 is made up of 15 amino acids. Per germline, CDR1 LGHNA and CDR2 YNFKEQ. This CDR3 is CASSQGPSKGETQYF. The CDR3 DNA reads TGTGCCAGCAGCCAAGGCCCTTCCAAGGGAGAGACCCAGTACTTC.

The genes are TRBV9 and TRBJ2-5; TRBD2 agrees at 16 bases. Trimming removed 4 bases from V and 0 bases from J; junction bases left unmatched: 12. The germline V gene has CDR1 SGDLS and CDR2 YYNGEE. The length of the CDR3 is 20 residues. CDR3: CASSPGTSGRARGNQETQYF. DNA of the CDR3: TGTGCCAGCAGCCCCGGGACTAGCGGGAGGGCCCGGGGGAACCAAGAGACCCAGTACTTC.

V and J are TRBV6-6 and TRBJ2-3; 7 positions match TRBD2. J gave up 3 bases and V 2 bases, and 5 bases lay outside the gene matches. Germline V CDR1 and CDR2: MNHNY, SVGAGI (reference sequence). CDR3 size: 15 residues. This CDR3 is CASSYVRERTDTQYF. CDR3 in DNA: TGTGCCAGCAGTTACGTGCGGGAGAGGACAGATACGCAGTATTTT.

This rearrangement joins TRBV5-1 to TRBJ2-7; D is undetermined. CDR3 size: 12 residues. Germline V gives CDR1 SGHRS, CDR2 YFSETQ. V lost 4 bases and J 4 bases, leaving 9 bases between the germline ends. Here the CDR3 DNA reads TGCGCCAGCAGCGCGGACCTTTACGAGCAGTACTTC. Its protein is CASSADLYEQYF. Complete variable domain (other parts from reference TRBV5-1 and TRBJ2-7): KAGVTQTPRYLIKTRGQQVTLSCSPISGHRSVSWYQQTPGQGLQFLFEYFSETQRNKGNFPGRFSGRQFSNSRSEMNVSTLELGDSALYLCASSADLYEQYFGPGTRLTVT.

The chain combines TRBV6-1 with TRBJ2-6; D is possibly TRBD2 (6 bases). CDR1 is MNHNS, CDR2 SASEGT, per germline. V lost 3 bases and J 4 bases, leaving 13 bases between the germline ends. The length of the CDR3 is 16 residues. CDR3 in amino acids: CASSDRLASGANVLTF. The CDR3 DNA is TGTGCCAGCAGTGACCGTCTAGCGTCAGGGGCCAACGTCCTGACTTTC.

This rearrangement joins TRBV19 to TRBJ1-5; D unclear. Germline loops: CDR1 LNHDA, CDR2 SQIVND (reference sequence). The CDR3 is 16 residues long. V was pared by 5 bases and J by 3 bases, with 17 bases between. The DNA of the CDR3 is TGTGCCAGTAGTCTCCACTTCATAGGGCCCAATCAGCCCCAGCATTTT. Its translation is CASSLHFIGPNQPQHF.

J is TRBJ2-3 and V is TRBV19; D is perhaps TRBD1 (5 bases). The V end lost 6 bases, the J end lost 3 bases, and 22 bases lay between the germline ends. The CDR3 totals 17 residues. Germline CDR1 and CDR2: LNHDA and SQIVND (reference sequence). In DNA, the CDR3 is TGTGCCAGTAGGATTTCGGCCACAGGCGTCGAGACAGATACGCAGTATTTT. It specifies CASRISATGVETDTQYF.

In its sample, this clone was seen once. The sample contains more than one DNA sequence encoding this CDR3. The chain links TRBV18 to TRBJ2-1; D remains unclear. Germline V CDR1 and CDR2: KGHSH, LQKENI. CDR3 length equals 14 residues. Trimming left V 2 bases short and J 0 bases short, with 5 bases between. CDR3 sequence: CASSPSVSYNEQFF. CDR3 DNA sequence: TGTGCCAGCTCACCATCCGTCTCCTACAATGAGCAGTTCTTC.

About this clone: Other DNA sequences in the sample encode the same CDR3. CDR3 in DNA: TGTGCCAGTAGTGGCCGCTCCTACGAGCAGTACTTC. Its protein is CASSGRSYEQYF. V gene TRBV19 combines with J gene TRBJ2-7; no clear D. V lost 5 bases, J lost 0 bases, and 5 bases lay in between. The CDR3 is 12 residues long. Germline CDR1 reads LNHDA; CDR2 reads SQIVND (reference sequence).

The genes are TRBV6-1 and TRBJ2-2; 7 nucleotides agree with TRBD1. V was clipped by 8 bases and J by 1 base; unmatched bases: 4. The CDR3 is made up of 14 amino acids. The V gene's germline CDR1 is MNHNS and CDR2 SASEGT. The CDR3 spells CASSRQGNTGELFF. DNA of the CDR3: TGTGCCAGCTCCCGACAGGGGAACACCGGGGAGCTGTTTTTT.

Details on this clone: Other DNA sequences in this specimen translate into the identical CDR3. V is TRBV5-4 and J is TRBJ2-7, with a weak D call TRBD1 (6 bases). Germline V gene lookup returns CDR1 SGHNT and CDR2 YYREEE (reference sequence). Between the trimmed V and J ends, which lost 2 bases and 1 base, there was a span of 7 bases. The CDR3 consists of 13 residues. CDR3 in DNA: TGTGCCAGCAGCTTAGGACAGTCCTACGAGCAGTACTTC. Translated: CASSLGQSYEQYF.

The rearrangement joins TRBV7-2 to TRBJ2-7; no firm D call. V was shortened by 5 bases and J by 4 bases, with 18 bases between the two germline ends. CDR1 is SGHTA, CDR2 FQGNSA, per germline. The CDR3 has 15 residues. CDR3: CASSRIPKGKYEQYF. In DNA, the CDR3 is TGTGCCAGCAGCCGAATCCCTAAAGGGAAGTACGAGCAGTACTTC.

This chain connects TRBV29-1 to TRBJ2-7; 11 bases map to TRBD2. CDR1 SQVTM and CDR2 ANQGSEA come from the germline V gene. V lost 4 bases to trimming and J lost 3 bases; unmatched junction nucleotides: 17. This CDR3 region has 18 residues. Written as DNA, the CDR3 is TGCAGCGTTGTGTGGGTTCTCCCTAGCGGGAGGCGGCTCTACGAGCAGTACTTC. It codes for CSVVWVLPSGRRLYEQYF.

The chain uses TRBV5-1 and TRBJ2-3; D not certain. V lost 6 bases and J lost 6, with 14 bases in between. CDR1 is SGHRS, CDR2 YFSETQ, per germline. The CDR3 covers 13 residues. The CDR3 spells CASTTASTDTQYF. CDR3 DNA: TGCGCCAGCACTACCGCCTCCACGGATACGCAGTATTTT.

The chain joins TRBV6-6 to TRBJ1-3; D ambiguous. Trimming removed 6 bases at V and 2 bases at J, with 11 bases between. Germline V gene sequence: CDR1 MNHNY, CDR2 SVGAGI (reference sequence). CDR3 length equals 14 residues. CDR3 amino acids: CASSRYGAGNTIYF. CDR3 in DNA: TGTGCCAGCAGCCGATACGGAGCTGGAAACACCATATATTTT.

The chain uses TRBV28 and TRBJ2-3, with 7 bases aligning to TRBD2. This CDR3 spans 14 amino acids. Germline trimming cut 10 bases from V and 4 bases from J; bases unmatched to any gene: 11. Germline assignment: CDR1 MDHEN and CDR2 SYDVKM. The CDR3 DNA sequence: TGTGCCACCATCGGACTAGTGGACCCAGATACGCAGTATTTT. Translating gives CATIGLVDPDTQYF.

The genes are TRBV30 and TRBJ1-2, with D possibly being TRBD1 (5 bases). The V end lost 4 bases, the J end lost 8 bases, and 17 bases lay between the germline ends. Germline CDR1 GTSNPN, CDR2 SVGIG (reference sequence). The CDR3 spans 13 residues. The CDR3 spells CAWTSGGTNGYTF. The CDR3, as DNA: TGTGCCTGGACCTCGGGGGGGACTAACGGCTACACCTTC. Complete variable domain (other parts from reference TRBV30 and TRBJ1-2): SQTIHQWPATLVQPVGSPLSLECTVEGTSNPNLYWYRQAAGRGLQLLFYSVGIGQISSEVPQNLSASRPQDRQFILSSKKLLLSDSGFYLCAWTSGGTNGYTFGSGTRLTVV.

This chain uses TRBV4-2 with TRBJ2-5, with D perhaps matching TRBD2 (6 bases). The CDR3 covers 13 residues. V was pared by 5 bases and J by 5 bases, with 12 bases between. CDR1 is LGHNA, CDR2 YNFKEQ, per germline. The CDR3 region is CASSLEGRETQYF. CDR3 bases: TGTGCCAGCAGCTTGGAGGGGCGCGAGACCCAGTACTTC.

The chain combines TRBV7-8 with TRBJ2-5; 7 bases are shared with TRBD2. This CDR3 contains 13 residues. The germline CDR1 and CDR2 sequences are SGHVS and FQNEAQ. Trimming cost V 3 bases and J 4 bases; bases outside gene matches: 2. CDR3 region: CASSLGGSETQYF. The CDR3 DNA sequence: TGTGCCAGCAGCTTGGGGGGGTCAGAGACCCAGTACTTC.

The chain recombines TRBV27 with TRBJ2-3; the D is unclear. The V and J ends lost 5 bases and 6 bases respectively, with 15 bases between them. The CDR3 has 14 residues. Germline CDR1 MNHEY, CDR2 SMNVEV (reference sequence). The CDR3 bases are TGTGCCAGCAGTCCGCGAGCCTTGGGGGATACGCAGTATTTT. Encoded protein: CASSPRALGDTQYF.

This chain joins TRBV9 and TRBJ2-3; D is ambiguous. The CDR3 runs to 14 residues. V was trimmed by 0 bases and J by 7 bases, leaving 12 bases between them. Per germline, CDR1 SGDLS and CDR2 YYNGEE. The CDR3 sequence: CASSVGTELNTQYF. The CDR3 DNA is TGTGCCAGCAGCGTAGGAACGGAGCTGAATACGCAGTATTTT.